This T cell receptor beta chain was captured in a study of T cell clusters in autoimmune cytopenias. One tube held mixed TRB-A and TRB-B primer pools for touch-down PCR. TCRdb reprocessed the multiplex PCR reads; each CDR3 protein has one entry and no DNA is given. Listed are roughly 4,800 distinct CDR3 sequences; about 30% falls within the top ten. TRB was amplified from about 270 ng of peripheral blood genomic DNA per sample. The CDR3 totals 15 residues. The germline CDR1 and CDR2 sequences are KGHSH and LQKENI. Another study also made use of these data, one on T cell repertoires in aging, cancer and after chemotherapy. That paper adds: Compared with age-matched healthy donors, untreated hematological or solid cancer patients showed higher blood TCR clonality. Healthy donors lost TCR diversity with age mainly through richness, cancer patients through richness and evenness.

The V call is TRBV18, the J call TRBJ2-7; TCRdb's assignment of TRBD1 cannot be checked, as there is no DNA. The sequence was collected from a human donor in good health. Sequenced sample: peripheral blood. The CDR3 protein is CASSPQGLPSYEQYF.